This is a list of T cell receptor beta chains from one sample in a study of blood T cell repertoires in COVID-19. Generated by immunoSEQ multiplex PCR, the TCRdb table keeps only in-frame clones and is missing some. The table has 95,000 to 150,000 clones, around 80% seen once; the top ten hold 15% to 20%. Sequencing was done on a sample of peripheral blood. Receptors were obtained from a man aged 55 to 70 with active or convalescent COVID-19. Each CDR3 is given with its conserved first and last residue. Fields, in order: J gene, V gene, D gene, clone size, CDR3 length, CDR3 protein, CDR3 DNA. The D gene is left open where the match is weak. Part of the rows lack a size; the others show once, few, many or a class for expanded clones.

j_call: TRBJ2-7
v_call: TRBV5-1
d_call: TRBD1
clone_size: NA
cdr3_length: 17
cdr3_aa: CASSLTGGTNVGYEQYF
cdr3_nt: TGCGCCAGCAGCTTGACAGGGGGCACTAATGTTGGCTACGAGCAGTACTTC

j_call: TRBJ2-7
v_call: TRBV30
d_call: TRBD1
clone_size: NA
cdr3_length: 16
cdr3_aa: CAWSALPMDRGGEQYF
cdr3_nt: TGTGCCTGGAGTGCCTTACCCATGGACAGGGGCGGTGAGCAGTACTTC

j_call: TRBJ2-7
v_call: TRBV29-1
d_call: TRBD1
clone_size: NA
cdr3_length: 14
cdr3_aa: CSVEVVTGTYEQYF
cdr3_nt: TGCAGCGTTGAGGTGGTGACAGGGACCTACGAGCAGTACTTC

j_call: TRBJ1-5
v_call: TRBV28
d_call: NA
clone_size: NA
cdr3_length: 12
cdr3_aa: CASSLLNQPQHF
cdr3_nt: TGTGCCAGCAGTTTACTTAATCAGCCCCAGCATTTT

j_call: TRBJ2-7
v_call: TRBV5-1
d_call: TRBD1
clone_size: NA
cdr3_length: 15
cdr3_aa: CASSLAGGQGNEQYF
cdr3_nt: TGCGCCAGCAGCTTGGCCGGGGGACAGGGAAACGAGCAGTACTTC

j_call: TRBJ1-2
v_call: TRBV7-9
d_call: TRBD1
clone_size: NA
cdr3_length: 16
cdr3_aa: CASSSRGGRTNYGYTF
cdr3_nt: TGTGCCAGCAGCTCTCGAGGGGGCCGAACTAACTATGGCTACACCTTC

j_call: TRBJ1-1
v_call: TRBV12-3/TRBV12-4
d_call: NA
clone_size: once
cdr3_length: 13
cdr3_aa: CASSLDGNTEAFF
cdr3_nt: TGTGCCAGCAGTTTAGACGGGAACACTGAAGCTTTCTTT

j_call: TRBJ2-7
v_call: TRBV27
d_call: NA
clone_size: few
cdr3_length: 15
cdr3_aa: CASSSQGGTYNEQYF
cdr3_nt: TGTGCCAGCAGTTCCCAGGGAGGTACCTACAACGAGCAGTACTTC

j_call: TRBJ2-1
v_call: TRBV6-5
d_call: TRBD1
clone_size: NA
cdr3_length: 15
cdr3_aa: CASSAGTGDDNEQFF
cdr3_nt: TGTGCCAGCAGCGCCGGGACAGGGGACGACAATGAGCAGTTCTTC

j_call: TRBJ2-7
v_call: TRBV7-2
d_call: TRBD2
clone_size: NA
cdr3_length: 13
cdr3_aa: CASGAGGGYEQYF
cdr3_nt: TGTGCCAGCGGAGCGGGAGGGGGGTACGAGCAGTACTTC

j_call: TRBJ2-3
v_call: TRBV5-1
d_call: NA
clone_size: NA
cdr3_length: 14
cdr3_aa: CASSLQGSTDTQYF
cdr3_nt: TGCGCCAGCAGCTTGCAGGGTTCGACAGATACGCAGTATTTT

j_call: TRBJ2-1
v_call: TRBV6-5
d_call: NA
clone_size: few
cdr3_length: 15
cdr3_aa: CASSFTHPSYNEQFF
cdr3_nt: TGTGCCAGCAGTTTTACACACCCCTCCTACAATGAGCAGTTCTTC

j_call: TRBJ2-1
v_call: TRBV6-5
d_call: NA
clone_size: NA
cdr3_length: 13
cdr3_aa: CASSYLLGGEQFF
cdr3_nt: TGTGCCAGCAGTTACCTCCTAGGCGGGGAGCAGTTCTTC

j_call: TRBJ2-7
v_call: TRBV5-4
d_call: TRBD1
clone_size: few
cdr3_length: 14
cdr3_aa: CASSEGAPLYEQYF
cdr3_nt: TGTGCCAGCAGCGAGGGGGCACCCCTCTACGAGCAGTACTTC

j_call: TRBJ1-3
v_call: TRBV2
d_call: TRBD1
clone_size: NA
cdr3_length: 19
cdr3_aa: CASSTQMGDRSHSGNTIYF
cdr3_nt: TGTGCCAGCAGCACGCAAATGGGGGACAGGAGCCACTCTGGAAACACCATATATTTT

j_call: TRBJ2-5
v_call: TRBV7-2
d_call: NA
clone_size: NA
cdr3_length: 16
cdr3_aa: CASSLNGGGKGETQYF
cdr3_nt: TGTGCCAGCAGCCTCAATGGTGGAGGAAAGGGAGAGACCCAGTACTTC

j_call: TRBJ2-7
v_call: TRBV28
d_call: NA
clone_size: NA
cdr3_length: 11
cdr3_aa: CASTEGREQYF
cdr3_nt: TGTGCCAGCACGGAGGGGCGCGAGCAGTACTTC

j_call: TRBJ2-1
v_call: TRBV7-8
d_call: NA
clone_size: NA
cdr3_length: 11
cdr3_aa: CASSPGAEYFF
cdr3_nt: TGTGCCAGCAGCCCAGGGGCTGAGTATTTCTTC

j_call: TRBJ1-5
v_call: TRBV28
d_call: NA
clone_size: NA
cdr3_length: 13
cdr3_aa: CASRPLVNQPQHF
cdr3_nt: TGTGCCAGCAGGCCACTAGTTAATCAGCCCCAGCATTTT

j_call: TRBJ2-7
v_call: TRBV5-1
d_call: TRBD2
clone_size: NA
cdr3_length: 16
cdr3_aa: CASSPLGGDFSYEQYF
cdr3_nt: TGCGCCAGCAGCCCCTTGGGGGGGGACTTCTCCTACGAGCAGTACTTC

j_call: TRBJ1-5
v_call: TRBV19
d_call: NA
clone_size: NA
cdr3_length: 14
cdr3_aa: CASSTSYSNQPQHF
cdr3_nt: TGTGCCAGTAGTACCTCTTATAGCAATCAGCCCCAGCATTTT

j_call: TRBJ1-6
v_call: TRBV11-3
d_call: NA
clone_size: NA
cdr3_length: 13
cdr3_aa: CASSRGRNSPLHF
cdr3_nt: TGTGCCAGCAGTCGCGGTAGGAATTCACCCCTCCACTTT

j_call: TRBJ1-1
v_call: TRBV20-1
d_call: NA
clone_size: once
cdr3_length: 11
cdr3_aa: CSARMARKAFF
cdr3_nt: TGCAGTGCTAGAATGGCTAGAAAAGCTTTCTTT

j_call: TRBJ2-1
v_call: TRBV7-8
d_call: TRBD2
clone_size: NA
cdr3_length: 14
cdr3_aa: CASSLVLGGSWAFF
cdr3_nt: TGTGCCAGCAGCTTAGTCCTCGGCGGGAGCTGGGCGTTCTTC

j_call: TRBJ1-3
v_call: TRBV5-6
d_call: NA
clone_size: NA
cdr3_length: 16
cdr3_aa: CASSGFRAILGNTIYF
cdr3_nt: TGTGCCTCCAGCGGGTTTAGAGCGATACTCGGAAACACCATATATTTT

j_call: TRBJ1-1
v_call: TRBV9
d_call: TRBD1
clone_size: NA
cdr3_length: 18
cdr3_aa: CASSVGPLTGGVNTEAFF
cdr3_nt: TGTGCCAGCAGCGTAGGGCCCCTCACAGGGGGGGTGAACACTGAAGCTTTCTTT

j_call: TRBJ1-1
v_call: TRBV9
d_call: NA
clone_size: NA
cdr3_length: 13
cdr3_aa: CASSISRETEAFF
cdr3_nt: TGTGCCAGCAGCATATCCAGGGAAACTGAAGCTTTCTTT

j_call: TRBJ2-5
v_call: TRBV6-2/TRBV6-3
d_call: TRBD2
clone_size: NA
cdr3_length: 15
cdr3_aa: CASSPSGRTVETQYF
cdr3_nt: TGTGCCAGCAGCCCTAGCGGGAGGACGGTAGAGACCCAGTACTTC

j_call: TRBJ2-1
v_call: TRBV5-4
d_call: TRBD2
clone_size: NA
cdr3_length: 17
cdr3_aa: CASSYPAGLAGGNEQFF
cdr3_nt: TGTGCCAGCAGCTATCCGGCGGGACTAGCGGGAGGAAATGAGCAGTTCTTC

j_call: TRBJ2-7
v_call: TRBV3-1/TRBV3-2
d_call: TRBD1
clone_size: NA
cdr3_length: 15
cdr3_aa: CASSQGGTGLYEQYF
cdr3_nt: TGTGCCAGCAGCCAAGGGGGGACAGGGCTCTACGAGCAGTACTTC

j_call: TRBJ1-1
v_call: TRBV19
d_call: NA
clone_size: NA
cdr3_length: 17
cdr3_aa: CASSIDLLKGKGTEAFF
cdr3_nt: TGTGCCAGTAGTATAGATCTACTTAAGGGGAAGGGCACTGAAGCTTTCTTT

j_call: TRBJ2-3
v_call: TRBV9
d_call: NA
clone_size: NA
cdr3_length: 15
cdr3_aa: CASSVGRGTTDTQYF
cdr3_nt: TGTGCCAGCAGCGTAGGCAGGGGTACCACAGATACGCAGTATTTT

j_call: TRBJ2-5
v_call: TRBV7-3
d_call: NA
clone_size: NA
cdr3_length: 12
cdr3_aa: CASSPNSETQYF
cdr3_nt: TGTGCCAGCAGCCCCAACTCGGAGACCCAGTACTTC

j_call: TRBJ1-4
v_call: TRBV18
d_call: NA
clone_size: NA
cdr3_length: 14
cdr3_aa: CASSRGATNEKLFF
cdr3_nt: TGTGCCAGCTCACGCGGGGCGACTAATGAAAAACTGTTTTTT

j_call: TRBJ2-6
v_call: TRBV7-2
d_call: TRBD1
clone_size: NA
cdr3_length: 19
cdr3_aa: CASSLARKGASSGANVLTF
cdr3_nt: TGTGCCAGCAGCTTAGCGCGAAAGGGGGCAAGCTCTGGGGCCAACGTCCTGACTTTC

j_call: TRBJ2-5
v_call: TRBV30
d_call: TRBD2
clone_size: NA
cdr3_length: 18
cdr3_aa: CAWSAFPPTSGRRETQYF
cdr3_nt: TGTGCCTGGAGTGCCTTCCCCCCGACTAGCGGGAGGAGAGAGACCCAGTACTTC

j_call: TRBJ2-1
v_call: TRBV7-2
d_call: NA
clone_size: NA
cdr3_length: 16
cdr3_aa: CASSLNVIAAGNEQFF
cdr3_nt: TGTGCCAGCAGCTTAAATGTGATAGCGGCCGGCAATGAGCAGTTCTTC

j_call: TRBJ2-3
v_call: TRBV19
d_call: TRBD2
clone_size: NA
cdr3_length: 15
cdr3_aa: CASSTTSGNRDTQYF
cdr3_nt: TGTGCCAGTAGTACGACTAGCGGGAATCGGGATACGCAGTATTTT

j_call: TRBJ2-7
v_call: TRBV3-1/TRBV3-2
d_call: NA
clone_size: NA
cdr3_length: 15
cdr3_aa: CASRSEGAPPYEQYF
cdr3_nt: TGTGCCAGCAGGTCCGAAGGGGCCCCACCCTACGAGCAGTACTTC